The 27 T cell receptor beta chains presented below share a single source sample, sequenced in a study of blood T cell repertoires in COVID-19. Profiled with immunoSEQ multiplex PCR; TCRdb holds only in-frame clones, not every one. The data hold under 300,000 clones, with around 87% observed a single time. Sequencing was performed on peripheral blood. These receptors came from a man between 60 and 75 years old who had recovered from COVID-19.

This clone appeared a single time. The J gene is TRBJ1-2, the V gene TRBV18; D unclear. Germline assignment: CDR1 KGHSH and CDR2 LQKENI. V was shortened by 0 bases and J by 8 bases, with 13 bases between the two germline ends. The CDR3 is made up of 14 amino acids. This CDR3 reads CASSPPGLDSGYTF. The CDR3 DNA is TGTGCCAGCTCACCACCAGGGTTGGACTCCGGCTACACCTTC. Complete variable domain (other parts from reference TRBV18 and TRBJ1-2): NAGVMQNPRHLVRRRGQEARLRCSPMKGHSHVYWYRQLPEEGLKFMVYLQKENIIDESGMPKERFSAEFPKEGPSILRIQQVVRGDSAAYFCASSPPGLDSGYTFGSGTRLTVV.

The chain joins TRBV5-5 to TRBJ1-1; no firm D call. This CDR3 is built from 14 residues. Trimming took 0 bases from V and 1 from J, leaving 7 bases between them. Germline V gene lookup returns CDR1 SGHKS and CDR2 YYEKEE (reference sequence). CDR3 in amino acids: CASSLVSRNTEAFF. In DNA form, the CDR3 reads TGTGCCAGCAGCTTGGTGTCCAGGAACACTGAAGCTTTCTTT.

This chain connects TRBV2 to TRBJ1-2; TRBD1 is a possible D gene (5 bases). Germline lookup yields CDR1 SNHLY and CDR2 FYNNEI. The CDR3 is 14 residues long. V lost 11 bases, J lost 4 bases, and 20 bases lay in between. This CDR3 reads CARWPVGGGYGYTF. The CDR3 nucleotides read TGTGCCCGCTGGCCCGTTGGGGGGGGCTATGGCTACACCTTC.

Regarding this clone: The sample contains more than one DNA sequence encoding this CDR3. The chain combines TRBV10-3 with TRBJ2-7; no firm D call. With 8 bases removed from V and 1 base from J, the gap between germline ends came to 9 bases. Germline V gene data show CDR1 as ENHRY and CDR2 as SYGVKD. This CDR3 comprises 12 residues. The CDR3 DNA is TGTGCCATCTCCCAGGTATCCTACGAGCAGTACTTC. This gives the protein CAISQVSYEQYF.

The chain uses TRBV11-3 and TRBJ2-3; the D is unclear. Germline CDR1 reads SGHNT; CDR2 reads YENEEA. V was clipped by 1 base and J by 6 bases, with 2 bases between them. CDR3 size: 11 residues. CDR3 DNA sequence: TGTGCCAGCAGCTTAGCGGATACGCAGTATTTT. Amino acids: CASSLADTQYF.

There are a few counts of this clone. The genes are TRBV9 and TRBJ1-6, with 10 positions matching TRBD1. This CDR3 contains 14 residues. Germline V gene lookup returns CDR1 SGDLS and CDR2 YYNGEE. The ends lost 7 bases at V and 8 bases at J; junction bases unmatched: 6. The CDR3 bases are TGTGCCAGCGGGGGACAGGGGCGGGATTCACCCCTCCACTTT. Amino acids: CASGGQGRDSPLHF.

A few counts support this clone. The genes are TRBV24-1 and TRBJ2-1; 8 bases fit TRBD2. J was trimmed by 7 bases and V by 3 bases; bases with no gene match: 7. The CDR3 consists of 15 residues. CDR1 is KGHDR and CDR2 is SFDVKD in the germline V gene. This chain's CDR3 is CATSDPSRGGNEQFF. The CDR3 DNA follows: TGTGCCACCAGTGATCCCTCCCGGGGGGGGAATGAGCAGTTCTTC.

The rearrangement links TRBV6-5 to TRBJ1-5, with a possible D match to TRBD1 (5 bases). Germline CDR1 reads MNHEY; CDR2 reads SVGAGI. V lost 6 bases to trimming and J lost 3 bases, with 15 bases between them. This CDR3 is 15 amino acids long. The CDR3 region is CASRPPGGTNQPQHF. CDR3 nucleotides: TGTGCCAGCAGACCCCCGGGGGGTACCAATCAGCCCCAGCATTTT.

J is TRBJ2-3 and V is TRBV28; TRBD2 matches 9 bases. CDR3 length equals 14 residues. The V and J ends lost 9 bases and 3 bases, in that order; junction bases with no gene match: 7. The germline V gene encodes CDR1 MDHEN and CDR2 SYDVKM. The CDR3 loop reads CASRRRGGTDTQYF. In nucleotides, the CDR3 is TGTGCCAGTCGGCGGCGGGGGGGGACAGATACGCAGTATTTT.

This clone was seen a single time. V usage is TRBV25-1 and J usage is TRBJ1-3, with a possible D match to TRBD1 (5 bases). CDR1 is MGHDK, CDR2 SYGVNS, per germline. Trimming pared 4 bases from V and 0 bases from J, leaving 10 bases between. The CDR3 extends over 15 amino acids. Here the CDR3 DNA reads TGTGCCAGCAGTGGAGACAGAACCTCTGGAAACACCATATATTTT. Its translation: CASSGDRTSGNTIYF.

CDR3 sequence reads: CASSPNLGQVSNQPQHF. DNA of the CDR3: TGTGCCAGCAGTCCGAATCTGGGACAGGTTAGCAATCAGCCCCAGCATTTT. V gene TRBV6-6 combines with J gene TRBJ1-5; TRBD1 matches 8 bases. The CDR3 extends over 17 amino acids. From germline, CDR1 is MNHNY and CDR2 SVGAGI (reference sequence). The V gene end was trimmed by 5 bases and the J gene end by 0 bases; junction bases not matched to a gene: 9.

The V gene is TRBV6-5, the J gene TRBJ2-7; 9 nucleotides match TRBD1. This CDR3 contains 13 residues. Trimming cost V 6 bases and J 5 bases; bases outside gene matches: 5. Germline CDR1 is MNHEY and CDR2 is SVGAGI. The CDR3 nucleotides are TGTGCCAGCAGGAAGGGACAGGGCCACGAGCAGTACTTC. Its protein is CASRKGQGHEQYF.

The chain links TRBV28 to TRBJ1-3, with D unresolved. Germline CDR1 is MDHEN and CDR2 is SYDVKM. The CDR3 is 15 residues long. The V and J ends lost 6 bases and 4 bases respectively, with 16 bases between them. The CDR3 loop reads CASSYRRTVGNTIYF. For the CDR3, the DNA is TGTGCCAGCAGCTACCGGAGGACCGTCGGAAACACCATATATTTT. The whole variable domain, filled in from reference TRBV28 and TRBJ1-3, reads DVKVTQSSRYLVKRTGEKVFLECVQDMDHENMFWYRQDPGLGLRLIYFSYDVKMKEKGDIPEGYSVSREKKERFSLILESASTNQTSMYLCASSYRRTVGNTIYFGEGSWLTVV.

The chain carries TRBV9 and TRBJ2-3; D is possibly TRBD2 (5 bases). Trimming took off 2 bases at V and 0 bases at J, with 13 bases between the two ends. Germline V gene sequence: CDR1 SGDLS, CDR2 YYNGEE. The CDR3 extends over 16 amino acids. This CDR3 reads CASSVSGRTSTDTQYF. The CDR3, as DNA: TGTGCCAGCAGCGTCTCGGGAAGAACTAGCACAGATACGCAGTATTTT.

This clone was observed a single time. The chain couples TRBV5-1 to TRBJ1-3, with 7 bases that match TRBD1. The germline V gene encodes CDR1 SGHRS and CDR2 YFSETQ. The CDR3 spans 15 residues. V was clipped by 4 bases and J by 1 base; unmatched bases: 5. CDR3 sequence: CASSEQGRSGNTIYF. The CDR3 DNA follows: TGCGCCAGCAGCGAACAGGGGAGATCTGGAAACACCATATATTTT. Full variable domain (outside the CDR3, taken from reference TRBV5-1 and TRBJ1-3): KAGVTQTPRYLIKTRGQQVTLSCSPISGHRSVSWYQQTPGQGLQFLFEYFSETQRNKGNFPGRFSGRQFSNSRSEMNVSTLELGDSALYLCASSEQGRSGNTIYFGEGSWLTVV.

V is TRBV5-5 and J is TRBJ2-1; perhaps TRBD1 as D (6 bases). Germline assignment: CDR1 SGHKS and CDR2 YYEKEE (reference sequence). Trimming shortened V by 3 bases and J by 12 bases, and 25 bases separated the two germline ends. The CDR3 consists of 16 residues. CDR3 sequence (DNA): TGTGCCAGCAGCTCCCGCCCAGGGGTGCATTATGAGGGGCAGTTCTTC. It translates to CASSSRPGVHYEGQFF. The full variable domain, its missing parts supplied by reference TRBV5-5 and TRBJ2-1, is DAGVTQSPTHLIKTRGQQVTLRCSPISGHKSVSWYQQVLGQGPQFIFQYYEKEERGRGNFPDRFSARQFPNYSSELNVNALLLGDSALYLCASSSRPGVHYEGQFFGPGTRLTVL.

This clone turned up a few times. The chain combines TRBV2 with TRBJ2-7; D gene ambiguous. The CDR3 is 11 amino acids. Trimming left V 5 bases short and J 2 bases short, with 4 bases between. Germline CDR1 and CDR2: SNHLY and FYNNEI. As DNA, the CDR3 is TGTGCCAGCAGTTCTACCTACGAGCAGTACTTC. Residues: CASSSTYEQYF.

This sequence joins TRBV15 and TRBJ1-1, with 9 bases lining up with TRBD1. V lost 6 bases to trimming and J lost 4 bases; unmatched junction nucleotides: 9. Germline CDR1 and CDR2: LNHNV and YYDKDF (reference sequence). The CDR3 consists of 15 residues. CDR3 DNA sequence: TGTGCCACCAGAGACCCAAGACAGGGGGGCACTGAAGCTTTCTTT. Translation gives CATRDPRQGGTEAFF.

The chain is built from TRBV6-6 and TRBJ1-5; D is ambiguous. The CDR3 loop spans 14 amino acids. The germline CDR1 and CDR2 sequences are MNHNY and SVGAGI (reference sequence). V lost 2 bases and J lost 9, with 14 bases in between. In nucleotides, the CDR3 is TGTGCCAGCAGTTACGGCCCCCCTTTTGGGCCCCAGCATTTT. It specifies CASSYGPPFGPQHF.

The J gene is TRBJ1-4, the V gene TRBV6-6; 9 bases line up with TRBD1. This CDR3 spans 14 amino acids. The V gene's germline CDR1 is MNHNY and CDR2 SVGAGI (reference sequence). V dropped 6 bases and J dropped 7; count of bases not matched to a gene: 6. The CDR3 nucleotides read TGTGCCAGCAGCAGGGACAGGGCGGCTGAAAAACTGTTTTTT. This encodes CASSRDRAAEKLFF.

The rearrangement uses TRBV18 and TRBJ1-6; unclear D gene. The ends were cut back, 2 bases at V and 10 bases at J, with 9 bases in the middle. The CDR3 sequence is 13 residues long. CDR1 and CDR2 from the germline V gene are KGHSH and LQKENI. CDR3 in DNA: TGTGCCAGCTCACCAGGGCGTGGATCACCCCTCCACTTT. Amino acid sequence: CASSPGRGSPLHF.

This clone was observed a single time. V is TRBV7-9 and J is TRBJ2-2; D remains ambiguous. Per germline, CDR1 SEHNR and CDR2 FQNEAQ (reference sequence). CDR3 length: 13 amino acids. Trimming pared 0 bases from V and 3 bases from J, leaving 2 bases between. The CDR3 nucleotides read TGTGCCAGCAGCTTAGCCTACACCGGGGAGCTGTTTTTT. This codes for CASSLAYTGELFF.

V is TRBV30 and J is TRBJ1-1; no firm D call. The CDR3 totals 12 residues. Per germline, CDR1 GTSNPN and CDR2 SVGIG (reference sequence). V gave up 8 bases and J gave up 3 bases, with 13 bases separating them. In DNA form, the CDR3 reads TGTGCCCTCGCGGTAGTAGACACTGAAGCTTTCTTT. Translated, it gives CALAVVDTEAFF.

The chain couples TRBV15 to TRBJ1-4; D unclear. Germline assignment: CDR1 LNHNV and CDR2 YYDKDF (reference sequence). The CDR3 has 15 residues. V was pared by 0 bases and J by 1 base, with 6 bases between. The chain's CDR3 is CATSRDGGTNEKLFF. For the CDR3, the DNA is TGTGCCACCAGCAGAGACGGAGGAACTAATGAAAAACTGTTTTTT.

The chain employs TRBV4-1 and TRBJ2-4, with 7 nucleotides matching TRBD1. The CDR3 runs to 15 residues. With V trimmed by 1 base and J by 6 bases, 6 bases remained unmatched. Germline V gives CDR1 MGHRA, CDR2 YSYEKL. CDR3 DNA sequence: TGCGCCAGCAGCCAAGGAACGAACAGGGGAAACATTCAGTACTTC. It encodes CASSQGTNRGNIQYF.

This sequence joins TRBV29-1 and TRBJ2-1, with TRBD2 identical over 8 bases. CDR1 and CDR2 from the germline V gene are SQVTM and ANQGSEA. Germline trimming cut 0 bases from V and 2 bases from J; bases unmatched to any gene: 12. This CDR3 comprises 18 residues. The CDR3 spells CSVEDQVVSGGTYNEQFF. The CDR3 DNA sequence: TGCAGCGTTGAAGATCAGGTTGTCAGCGGGGGAACCTACAATGAGCAGTTCTTC.

This chain uses TRBV6-5 with TRBJ2-2; the match to TRBD1 covers 7 bases. Germline CDR1 MNHEY, CDR2 SVGAGI. V was pared by 1 base and J by 7 bases, with 6 bases of the junction left unmatched. The CDR3 has 15 residues. The CDR3 here is CASSYLGGVGGELFF. The CDR3 bases are TGTGCCAGCAGTTACTTAGGGGGCGTAGGCGGGGAGCTGTTTTTT.